The sequence of this T cell receptor beta chain was determined in a study of blood T cell repertoires in COVID-19. As for the study in general: From the United States, Italy and Spain came samples of acute and convalescent COVID-19.

In the study's own analysis: Estimates of nucleated cell counts were drawn from the amplification of reference gene primers. The method was immunoSEQ multiplex PCR; TCRdb's version includes in-frame clones alone and lacks a portion of them. V, J and clone size were drawn from that table, and D and trimming were deduced from the DNA. The top ten clones hold about 4.5% of a sample with around 190,000 clones, about 88% of them seen once. The V end lost 4 bases, the J end lost 7 bases, and 14 bases lay between the germline ends. The CDR3 covers 12 residues. Germline V lookup: CDR1 GTSNPN, CDR2 SVGIG (reference sequence).

The chain uses TRBV30 and TRBJ2-7; D may be TRBD2 (5 bases). This TCR was sampled from a human donor in a cohort sampled during active COVID-19. Sequencing input: peripheral blood. The CDR3 DNA reads TGTGCCTGGATGGCCTCCTCGGGGGAGCAGTACTTC. It translates to CAWMASSGEQYF.